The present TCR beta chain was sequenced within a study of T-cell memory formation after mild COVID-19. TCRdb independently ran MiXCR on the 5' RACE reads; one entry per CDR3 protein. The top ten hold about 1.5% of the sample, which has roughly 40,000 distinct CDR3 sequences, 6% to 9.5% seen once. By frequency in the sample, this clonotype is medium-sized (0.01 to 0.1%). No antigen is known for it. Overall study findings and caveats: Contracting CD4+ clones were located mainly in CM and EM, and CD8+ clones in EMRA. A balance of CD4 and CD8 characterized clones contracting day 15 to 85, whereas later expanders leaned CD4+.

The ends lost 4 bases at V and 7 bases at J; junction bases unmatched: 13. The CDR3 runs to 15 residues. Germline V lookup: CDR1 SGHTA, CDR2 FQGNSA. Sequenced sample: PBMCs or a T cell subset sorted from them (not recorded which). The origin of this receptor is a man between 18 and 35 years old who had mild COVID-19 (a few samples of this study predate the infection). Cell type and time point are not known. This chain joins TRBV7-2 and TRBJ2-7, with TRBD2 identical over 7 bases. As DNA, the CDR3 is TGTGCCAGCAGCTCCCAAGCTCTAGCGGTGGGAGAGCAGTACTTC. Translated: CASSSQALAVGEQYF.